This TCR beta chain derives from a study of blood T cells in healthy people across ages. Study-wide results and limits: Long-lived donors exceeded aged donors in naive CD4+ cells and diversity. The study regarded diversity estimates from one million T cells as underestimates.

The CDR3 sequence is 17 residues long. The V gene end was trimmed by 6 bases and the J gene end by 7 bases; junction bases not matched to a gene: 17. This clonotype turned up a few times. Its target is not known. Next came a second PCR, run for about 6 to 12 cycles, which used a sample-barcoded 5' primer along with a J-beta primer mix. TCRdb ran MiXCR on the 5' RACE reads and lists one entry per CDR3 protein. The data contain some 900,000 distinct CDR3 sequences, 48% of them singletons. This sequence was found in a man aged 25 to 40 in good health. The V call is TRBV12-3 or TRBV12-4, the J call TRBJ2-4, with 8 nucleotides matching TRBD2. The material sequenced was blood. The chain's CDR3 is CASSPAGAGAPRNIQYF. The DNA of the CDR3 is TGTGCCAGCAGCCCCGCGGGAGCGGGGGCCCCACGGAACATTCAGTACTTC.